A single T cell receptor (beta chain) is shown here with its context. The sample comes from a study of blood T cell repertoires in COVID-19. Study-level information: Some COVID-19 samples were acute and others convalescent; all came from the United States, Italy and Spain. T cells, B-cell-depleted T cells, or PBMCs provided the cDNA or gDNA that served as material.

In the original analysis: Amplification of reference gene primers was used by the study to estimate nucleated cell counts. Produced via immunoSEQ multiplex PCR; TCRdb's table is partial and in-frame only. The V and J calls and clone size are taken from that table; D and trimming were inferred from the DNA. The sample lists hundreds of thousands of clones, 85% to 90% seen once, with roughly 4.5% in the top ten. The germline V gene encodes CDR1 MNHEY and CDR2 SMNVEV (reference sequence). The length of the CDR3 is 15 residues. V lost 8 bases to trimming and J lost 7 bases, with 20 bases between them. The sample comprised peripheral blood. This receptor was identified in a man between 45 and 60 years old with acute or convalescent COVID-19. The chain couples TRBV27 to TRBJ1-4; maybe TRBD1 (5 bases). The CDR3 sequence is CASGPGGGRVEKLFF. The CDR3 nucleotides read TGTGCCAGCGGGCCCGGCGGGGGTCGAGTTGAAAAACTGTTTTTT.